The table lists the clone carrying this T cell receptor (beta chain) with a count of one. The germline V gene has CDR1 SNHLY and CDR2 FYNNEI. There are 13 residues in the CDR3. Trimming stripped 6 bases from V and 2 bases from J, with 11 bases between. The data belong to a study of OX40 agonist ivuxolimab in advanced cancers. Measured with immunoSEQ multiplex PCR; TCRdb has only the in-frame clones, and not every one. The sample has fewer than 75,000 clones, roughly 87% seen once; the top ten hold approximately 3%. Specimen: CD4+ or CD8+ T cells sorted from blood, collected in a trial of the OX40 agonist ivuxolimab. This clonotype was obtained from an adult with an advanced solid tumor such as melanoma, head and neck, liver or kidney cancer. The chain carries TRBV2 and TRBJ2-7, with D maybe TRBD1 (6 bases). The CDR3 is CASRKGQTYEQYF. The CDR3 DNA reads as TGTGCCAGCAGGAAGGGACAAACCTACGAGCAGTACTTC.